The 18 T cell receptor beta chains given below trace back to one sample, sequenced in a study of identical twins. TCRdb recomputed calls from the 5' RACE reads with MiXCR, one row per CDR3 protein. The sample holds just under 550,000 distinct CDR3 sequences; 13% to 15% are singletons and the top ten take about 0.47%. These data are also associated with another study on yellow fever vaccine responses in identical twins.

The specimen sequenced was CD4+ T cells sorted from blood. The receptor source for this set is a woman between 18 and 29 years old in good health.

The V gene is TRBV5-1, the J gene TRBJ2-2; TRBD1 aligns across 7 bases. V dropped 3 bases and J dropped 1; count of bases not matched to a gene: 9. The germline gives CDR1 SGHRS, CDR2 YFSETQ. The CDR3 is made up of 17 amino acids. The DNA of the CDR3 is TGCGCCAGCAGCTCTAACCTGGGACAGAGGAACACCGGGGAGCTGTTTTTT. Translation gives CASSSNLGQRNTGELFF.

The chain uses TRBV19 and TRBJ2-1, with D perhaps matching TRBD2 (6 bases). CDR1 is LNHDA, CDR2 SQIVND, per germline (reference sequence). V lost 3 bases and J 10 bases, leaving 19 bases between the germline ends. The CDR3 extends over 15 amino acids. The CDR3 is CASSIGSGGVGEQFF. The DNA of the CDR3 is TGTGCCAGTAGTATCGGTAGCGGAGGGGTTGGAGAGCAGTTCTTC.

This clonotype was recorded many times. CDR3 in amino acids: CASSLALTGAVNEQFF. The CDR3 DNA sequence: TGCGCCAGCAGCTTGGCCCTGACAGGGGCGGTGAACGAGCAGTTCTTC. The rearrangement joins TRBV5-1 to TRBJ2-1; 8 nucleotides line up with TRBD1. The V segment lost 0 bases and the J segment 10 bases; nucleotides outside the gene matches: 12. CDR1 SGHRS and CDR2 YFSETQ come from the germline V gene. The CDR3 loop spans 16 amino acids.

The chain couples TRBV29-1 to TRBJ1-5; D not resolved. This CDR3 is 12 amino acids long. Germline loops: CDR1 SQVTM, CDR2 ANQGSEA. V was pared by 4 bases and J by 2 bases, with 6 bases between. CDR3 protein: CSVGSGNQPQHF. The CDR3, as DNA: TGCAGCGTTGGGTCAGGCAATCAGCCCCAGCATTTT.

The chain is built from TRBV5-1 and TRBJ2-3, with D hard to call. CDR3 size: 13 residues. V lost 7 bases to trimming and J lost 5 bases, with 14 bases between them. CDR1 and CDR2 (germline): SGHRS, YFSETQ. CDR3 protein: CASYPLRGDTQYF. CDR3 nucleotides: TGCGCCAGCTATCCCCTCCGCGGAGATACGCAGTATTTT.

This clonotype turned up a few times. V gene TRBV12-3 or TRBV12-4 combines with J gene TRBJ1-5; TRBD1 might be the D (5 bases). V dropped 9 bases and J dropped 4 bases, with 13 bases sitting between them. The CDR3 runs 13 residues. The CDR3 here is CASRQTQNQPQHF. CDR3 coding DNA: TGTGCCAGTCGACAGACTCAAAATCAGCCCCAGCATTTT.

CDR3 sequence: CASSYLAGGGYEQYF. CDR3 in DNA: TGTGCCAGCAGTTACCTAGCGGGAGGGGGCTACGAGCAGTACTTC. The chain is built from TRBV6-5 and TRBJ2-7; 12 nucleotides match TRBD2. The length of the CDR3 is 15 residues. Germline CDR1 is MNHEY and CDR2 is SVGAGI. V lost 2 bases and J lost 3; bases outside the gene matches: 2.

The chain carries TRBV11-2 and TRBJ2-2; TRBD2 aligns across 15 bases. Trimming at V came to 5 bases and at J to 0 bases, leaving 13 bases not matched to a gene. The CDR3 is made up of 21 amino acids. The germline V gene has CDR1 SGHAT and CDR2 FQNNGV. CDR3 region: CASSTRPPGLAGGANTGELFF. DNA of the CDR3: TGTGCCAGCAGCACCAGACCTCCGGGACTAGCGGGGGGTGCGAACACCGGGGAGCTGTTTTTT.

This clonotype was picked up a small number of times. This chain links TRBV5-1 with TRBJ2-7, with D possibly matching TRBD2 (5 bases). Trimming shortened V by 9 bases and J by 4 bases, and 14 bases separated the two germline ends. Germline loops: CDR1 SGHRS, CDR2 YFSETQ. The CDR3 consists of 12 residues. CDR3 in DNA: TGCGCCAACGCGCTTTGGGAGTACGAGCAGTACGTC. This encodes CANALWEYEQYV.

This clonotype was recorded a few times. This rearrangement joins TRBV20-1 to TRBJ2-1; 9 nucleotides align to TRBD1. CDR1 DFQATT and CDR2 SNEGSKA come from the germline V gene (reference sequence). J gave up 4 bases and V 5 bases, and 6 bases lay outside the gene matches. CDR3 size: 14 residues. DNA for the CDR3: TGCAGTGCTTCGGACAGGGGAACTTACAATGAGCAGTTCTTC. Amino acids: CSASDRGTYNEQFF.

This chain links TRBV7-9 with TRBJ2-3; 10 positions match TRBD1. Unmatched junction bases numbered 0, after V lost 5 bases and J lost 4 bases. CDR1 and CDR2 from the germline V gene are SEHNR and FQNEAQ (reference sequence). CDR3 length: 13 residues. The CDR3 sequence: CASSGQGADTQYF. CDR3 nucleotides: TGTGCCAGCAGCGGACAGGGGGCAGATACGCAGTATTTT.

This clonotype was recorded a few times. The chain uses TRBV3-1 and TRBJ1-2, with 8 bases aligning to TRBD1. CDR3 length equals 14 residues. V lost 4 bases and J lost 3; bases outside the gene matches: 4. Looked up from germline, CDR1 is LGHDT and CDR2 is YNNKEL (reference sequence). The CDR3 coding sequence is TGTGCCAGCAGCCGGACACAGGGGGACTATGGCTACACCTTC. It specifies CASSRTQGDYGYTF.

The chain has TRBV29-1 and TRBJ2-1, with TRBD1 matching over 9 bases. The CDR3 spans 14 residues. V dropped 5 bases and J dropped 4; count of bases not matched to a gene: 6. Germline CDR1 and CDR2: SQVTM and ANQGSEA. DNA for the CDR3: TGCAGCGTTCGCCCCGGGACAGGGTACAATGAGCAGTTCTTC. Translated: CSVRPGTGYNEQFF.

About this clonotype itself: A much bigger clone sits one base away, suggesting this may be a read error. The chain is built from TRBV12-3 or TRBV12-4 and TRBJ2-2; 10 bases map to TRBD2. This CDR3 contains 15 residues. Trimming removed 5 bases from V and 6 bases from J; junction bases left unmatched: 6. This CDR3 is CASSTSGVIPGELFF. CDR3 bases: TGTGCCAGCAGTACTAGCGGGGTGATCCCCGGGGAGCTGTTTTTT.

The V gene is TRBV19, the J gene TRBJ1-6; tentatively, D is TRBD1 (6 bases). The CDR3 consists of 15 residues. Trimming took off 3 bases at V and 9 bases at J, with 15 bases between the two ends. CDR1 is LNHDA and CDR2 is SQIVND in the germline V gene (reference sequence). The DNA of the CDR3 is TGTGCCAGTAGTATCTTACAGGGCCAGACTTCACCCCTCCACTTT. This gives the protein CASSILQGQTSPLHF.

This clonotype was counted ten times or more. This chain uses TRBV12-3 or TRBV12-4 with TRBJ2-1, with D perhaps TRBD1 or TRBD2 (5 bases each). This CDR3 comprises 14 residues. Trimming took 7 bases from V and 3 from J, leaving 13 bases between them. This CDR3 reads CASNTGTHYNEQFF. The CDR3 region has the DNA TGTGCCAGCAACACCGGGACCCACTACAATGAGCAGTTCTTC.

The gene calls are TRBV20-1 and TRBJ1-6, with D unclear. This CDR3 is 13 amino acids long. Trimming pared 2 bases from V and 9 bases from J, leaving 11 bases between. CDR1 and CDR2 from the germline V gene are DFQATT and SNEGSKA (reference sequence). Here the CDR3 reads CSARSPGSSPLHF. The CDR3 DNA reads TGCAGTGCTAGATCTCCAGGCAGTTCACCCCTCCACTTT.

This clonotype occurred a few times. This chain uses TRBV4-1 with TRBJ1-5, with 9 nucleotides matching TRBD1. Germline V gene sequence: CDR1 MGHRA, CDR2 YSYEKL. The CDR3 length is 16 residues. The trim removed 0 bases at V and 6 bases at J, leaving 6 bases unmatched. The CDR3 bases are TGCGCCAGCAGCCAAGAATGGGGACAGGGATTTCAGCCCCAGCATTTT. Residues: CASSQEWGQGFQPQHF.